These 13 T cell receptor beta chains originate from one sample sequenced in a study of blood T cell repertoires in COVID-19. Produced via immunoSEQ multiplex PCR; TCRdb's table is partial and in-frame only. The data contain about 49,000 clones, about 89% of them seen just once; the ten biggest clones take up approximately 2.1%. Sequenced material: peripheral blood. The receptors here all came from a woman aged 80 or older with COVID-19, enrolled during active disease.

J is TRBJ1-5 and V is TRBV3-1 (or the pseudogene TRBV3-2); D unclear. V dropped 1 base and J dropped 1 base, with 8 bases sitting between them. CDR3 length: 15 residues. CDR1 LGHDT and CDR2 YNNKEL come from the germline V gene (reference sequence). This chain's CDR3 is CASSQGPLSNQPQHF. The CDR3 region has the DNA TGTGCCAGCAGCCAAGGTCCGTTGAGCAATCAGCCCCAGCATTTT.

This chain joins TRBV5-6 and TRBJ1-1, with 9 bases identical to TRBD1. CDR1 is SGHDT, CDR2 YYEEEE, per germline. Trimming cost V 4 bases and J 11 bases; bases outside gene matches: 9. The CDR3 is 13 residues long. The CDR3 nucleotides read TGTGCCAGCAGCAAACAGGGGGCGGTAGGGGCTTTCTTT. It translates to CASSKQGAVGAFF.

The chain has TRBV5-1 and TRBJ1-1; 7 nucleotides match TRBD1. This CDR3 has 14 residues. V was pared by 4 bases and J by 1 base, with 4 bases of the junction left unmatched. Germline V CDR1 and CDR2: SGHRS, YFSETQ. The CDR3 here is CASSRQGSNTEAFF. CDR3 in DNA: TGCGCCAGCAGCCGACAGGGATCGAACACTGAAGCTTTCTTT.

This chain links TRBV6-5 with TRBJ1-2; 7 bases agree with TRBD1. J lost 4 bases, V lost 0 bases, and 5 bases had no gene match. CDR3 length equals 15 residues. CDR1 and CDR2 from the germline V gene are MNHEY and SVGAGI. Here the CDR3 reads CASSYSTGFGYGYTF. CDR3 coding DNA: TGTGCCAGCAGTTACTCGACAGGGTTTGGCTATGGCTACACCTTC.

The chain couples TRBV19 to TRBJ1-4; D ambiguous. V shed 6 bases and J shed 6 bases, with 17 bases lying between them. This CDR3 region has 15 residues. Germline V gene sequence: CDR1 LNHDA, CDR2 SQIVND (reference sequence). In nucleotides, the CDR3 is TGTGCCAGTAGCCCCCTTAGAGGCGGGGATGAAAAACTGTTTTTT. Encoded protein: CASSPLRGGDEKLFF.

The chain employs TRBV28 and TRBJ2-7, with 9 nucleotides matching TRBD1. J lost 7 bases, V lost 6 bases, and 7 bases had no gene match. This CDR3 comprises 13 residues. Germline CDR1 is MDHEN and CDR2 is SYDVKM. In DNA form, the CDR3 reads TGTGCCAGCAGCCCGCGGGACAGGGAAGAGCAGTACTTC. It is translated as CASSPRDREEQYF.

The table lists this clone with a few counts. CDR3 residues: CASSPSRGTYEQYF. The CDR3 DNA sequence: TGCGCCAGCAGTCCGTCCCGAGGGACATACGAGCAGTACTTC. The chain recombines TRBV4-1 with TRBJ2-7; D might be TRBD1 (6 bases). The V gene lost 6 bases and the J gene lost 4 bases, with 16 bases spanning the gap. This CDR3 contains 14 residues. Germline V lookup: CDR1 MGHRA, CDR2 YSYEKL.

J is TRBJ1-3 and V is TRBV19, with D unclear. The V gene's germline CDR1 is LNHDA and CDR2 SQIVND (reference sequence). CDR3 length equals 15 residues. V was pared by 3 bases and J by 1 base, with 10 bases between. CDR3 DNA: TGTGCCAGTAGTATCCTCCCGACATCTGGAAACACCATATATTTT. This translates into CASSILPTSGNTIYF.

The J gene is TRBJ2-1, the V gene TRBV19, with TRBD2 identical over 12 bases. After removal of 8 bases from V and 3 bases from J, the junction contained 14 bases not matched to a gene. In germline, CDR1 is LNHDA, CDR2 SQIVND (reference sequence). CDR3 length: 18 residues. The CDR3 DNA follows: TGTGCCAGTGCTACTCTCCTTGGACTAGCGGGGAACTACAATGAGCAGTTCTTC. Its translation: CASATLLGLAGNYNEQFF.

The chain uses TRBV4-1 and TRBJ2-3, with 9 nucleotides matching TRBD1. Trimming cost V 8 bases and J 6 bases; bases outside gene matches: 15. This CDR3 spans 16 amino acids. Germline V gene sequence: CDR1 MGHRA, CDR2 YSYEKL. CDR3 in amino acids: CASASWIDRGDDTQYF. The CDR3 nucleotides are TGCGCCAGCGCCAGTTGGATAGACAGGGGGGATGATACGCAGTATTTT.

This sequence joins TRBV18 and TRBJ2-7, with 8 bases matching TRBD1. V was pared by 6 bases and J by 6 bases, with 4 bases of the junction left unmatched. The CDR3 covers 12 residues. Germline loops: CDR1 KGHSH, CDR2 LQKENI. The CDR3 nucleotides are TGTGCCAGCTCCACAGGGGGTATCGAGCAGTACTTC. It specifies CASSTGGIEQYF.

The rearrangement links TRBV27 to TRBJ1-2; 8 nucleotides match TRBD1. V lost 6 bases and J lost 0; bases outside the gene matches: 3. The germline V gene encodes CDR1 MNHEY and CDR2 SMNVEV (reference sequence). This CDR3 is 14 amino acids long. In nucleotides, the CDR3 is TGTGCCAGCAGAGACAGGGGCACTAACTATGGCTACACCTTC. It encodes CASRDRGTNYGYTF.

The rearrangement uses TRBV7-9 and TRBJ1-3; a weak D match, TRBD1 (6 bases). CDR3 length: 16 residues. Trimming removed 4 bases at V and 1 base at J, with 14 bases between. CDR1 is SEHNR, CDR2 FQNEAQ, per germline (reference sequence). CDR3 nucleotides: TGTGCCAGCAGCTCGTCCCGGGACATTTCTGGAAACACCATATATTTT. Amino acids: CASSSSRDISGNTIYF.